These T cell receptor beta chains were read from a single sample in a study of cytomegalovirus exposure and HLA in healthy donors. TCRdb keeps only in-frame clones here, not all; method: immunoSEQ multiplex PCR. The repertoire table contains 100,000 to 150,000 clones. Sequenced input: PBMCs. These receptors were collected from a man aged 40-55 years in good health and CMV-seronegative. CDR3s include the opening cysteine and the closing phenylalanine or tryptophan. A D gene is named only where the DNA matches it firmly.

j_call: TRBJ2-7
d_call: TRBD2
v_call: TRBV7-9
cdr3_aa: CASSWTSGTSYEQYF
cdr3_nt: TGTGCCAGCAGCTGGACTAGCGGGACGTCCTACGAGCAGTACTTC

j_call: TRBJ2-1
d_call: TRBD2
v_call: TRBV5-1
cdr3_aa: CASSFFSGSLNEQFF
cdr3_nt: TGCGCCAGCAGCTTCTTTAGCGGGAGTTTAAATGAGCAGTTCTTC

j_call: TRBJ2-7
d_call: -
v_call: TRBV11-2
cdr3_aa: CASSLSSGISYEQYF
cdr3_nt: TGTGCCAGCAGCCTTAGTTCCGGGATCTCCTACGAGCAGTACTTC

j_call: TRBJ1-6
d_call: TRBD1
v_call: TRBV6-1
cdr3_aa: CASIPDRGSSPLHF
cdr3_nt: TGTGCCAGCATCCCGGACAGGGGGTCTTCACCCCTCCACTTT

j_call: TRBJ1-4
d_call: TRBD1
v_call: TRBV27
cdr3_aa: CASRLQGVSNEKLFF
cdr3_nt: TGTGCCAGCAGATTACAGGGGGTATCTAATGAAAAACTGTTTTTT

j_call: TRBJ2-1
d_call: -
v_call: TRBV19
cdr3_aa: CASSIVSGSSYNEQFF
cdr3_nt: TGTGCCAGTAGTATAGTTAGCGGAAGCTCCTACAATGAGCAGTTCTTC

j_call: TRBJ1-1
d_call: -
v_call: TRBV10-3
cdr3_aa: CAIRMEGGLGWTEAFF
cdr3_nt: TGTGCCATCAGGATGGAGGGCGGGCTGGGTTGGACCGAAGCTTTCTTT

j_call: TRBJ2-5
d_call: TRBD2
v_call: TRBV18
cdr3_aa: CASSPPSAGDQETQYF
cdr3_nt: TGTGCCAGCTCACCCCCGTCAGCGGGAGACCAAGAGACCCAGTACTTC

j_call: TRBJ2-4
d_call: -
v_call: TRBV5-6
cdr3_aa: CASSQWGIRAKNIQYF
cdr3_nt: TGTGCCAGCAGCCAGTGGGGCATAAGGGCCAAAAACATTCAGTACTTC

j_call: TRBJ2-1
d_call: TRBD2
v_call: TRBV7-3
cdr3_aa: CASSFGTTSYNEQFF
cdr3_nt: TGTGCCAGCAGCTTCGGGACTACCTCCTACAATGAGCAGTTCTTC

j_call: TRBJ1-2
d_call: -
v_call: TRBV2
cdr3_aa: CASSASGVGYGYTF
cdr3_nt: TGTGCCAGCAGTGCCTCAGGGGTTGGCTATGGCTACACCTTC

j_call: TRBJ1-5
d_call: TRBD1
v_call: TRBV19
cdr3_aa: CASSGWTGYSNQPQHF
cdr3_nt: TGTGCCAGTAGTGGCTGGACAGGTTATAGCAATCAGCCCCAGCATTTT

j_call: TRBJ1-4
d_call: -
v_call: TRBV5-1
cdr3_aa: CASSLATGGGPNEKLFF
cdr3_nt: TGCGCCAGCAGCTTGGCGACAGGCGGGGGTCCTAATGAAAAACTGTTTTTT

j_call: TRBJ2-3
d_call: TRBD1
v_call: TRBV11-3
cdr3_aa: CASSLRDRGTDTQYF
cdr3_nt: TGTGCCAGCAGTTTACGGGACAGAGGCACAGATACGCAGTATTTT

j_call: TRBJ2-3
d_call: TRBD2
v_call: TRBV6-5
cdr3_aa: CASSSGTSADTQYF
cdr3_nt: TGTGCCAGCAGTTCCGGGACTAGCGCAGATACGCAGTATTTT

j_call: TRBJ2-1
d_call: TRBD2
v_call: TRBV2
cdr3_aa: CASRPTSGLQFF
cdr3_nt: TGTGCCAGCAGGCCGACTAGCGGCTTACAGTTCTTC

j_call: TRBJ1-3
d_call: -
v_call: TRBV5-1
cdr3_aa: CASQSGGNGNTIYF
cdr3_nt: TGCGCCAGCCAGTCGGGAGGGAATGGAAACACCATATATTTT